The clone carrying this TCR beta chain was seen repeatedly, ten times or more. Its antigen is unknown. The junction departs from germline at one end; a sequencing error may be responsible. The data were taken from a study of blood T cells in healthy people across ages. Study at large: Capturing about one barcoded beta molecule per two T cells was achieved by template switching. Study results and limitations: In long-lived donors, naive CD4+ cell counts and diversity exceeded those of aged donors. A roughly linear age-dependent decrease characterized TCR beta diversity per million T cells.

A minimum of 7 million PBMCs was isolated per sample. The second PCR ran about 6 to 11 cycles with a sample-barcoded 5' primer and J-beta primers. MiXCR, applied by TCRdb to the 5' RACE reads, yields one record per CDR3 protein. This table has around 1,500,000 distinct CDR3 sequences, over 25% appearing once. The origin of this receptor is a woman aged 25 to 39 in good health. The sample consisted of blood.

The CDR3 nucleotides are TGTGCCAGCAGCTTGACAGGGAGCACAGATACGCAGTATTTT. Residues: CASSLTGSTDTQYF. This sequence joins TRBV5-1 and TRBJ2-3; 7 nucleotides agree with TRBD1. The length of the CDR3 is 14 residues. Germline loops: CDR1 SGHRS, CDR2 YFSETQ.